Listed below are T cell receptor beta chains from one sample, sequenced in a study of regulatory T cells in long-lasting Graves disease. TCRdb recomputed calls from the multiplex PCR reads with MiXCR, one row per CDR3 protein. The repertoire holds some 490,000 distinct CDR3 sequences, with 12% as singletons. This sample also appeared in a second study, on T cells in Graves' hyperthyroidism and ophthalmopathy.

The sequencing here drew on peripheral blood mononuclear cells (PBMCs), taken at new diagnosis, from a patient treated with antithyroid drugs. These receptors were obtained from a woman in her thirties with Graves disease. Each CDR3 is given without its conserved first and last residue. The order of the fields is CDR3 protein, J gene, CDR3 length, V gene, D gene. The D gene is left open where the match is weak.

CDR3aa: ASRTGGRGNEQF; j_gene: TRBJ2-1; len: 12; v_gene: TRBV6-2/TRBV6-3; d_gene: TRBD1
CDR3aa: SASTENYGYT; j_gene: TRBJ1-2; len: 10; v_gene: TRBV20-1; d_gene: -
CDR3aa: ASNVASGRDEQY; j_gene: TRBJ2-7; len: 12; v_gene: TRBV6-2/TRBV6-3; d_gene: TRBD2
CDR3aa: ASSTPGTTEAY; j_gene: TRBJ1-1; len: 11; v_gene: TRBV9; d_gene: -
CDR3aa: ASSPRSEEGADTQY; j_gene: TRBJ2-3; len: 14; v_gene: TRBV19; d_gene: -
CDR3aa: ASSSLAGGGDEQF; j_gene: TRBJ2-1; len: 13; v_gene: TRBV5-1; d_gene: TRBD2
CDR3aa: ASSALAGPTYEQY; j_gene: TRBJ2-7; len: 13; v_gene: TRBV27; d_gene: TRBD2
CDR3aa: ASGDMRSQPQH; j_gene: TRBJ1-5; len: 11; v_gene: TRBV2; d_gene: -
CDR3aa: ASTGDSSEAF; j_gene: TRBJ1-1; len: 10; v_gene: TRBV2; d_gene: TRBD1
CDR3aa: ASSVKVSGRQSSYNEQF; j_gene: TRBJ2-1; len: 17; v_gene: TRBV2; d_gene: TRBD2
CDR3aa: AISESGVEAYEQY; j_gene: TRBJ2-7; len: 13; v_gene: TRBV10-3; d_gene: -
CDR3aa: ASSSMDRGVDGYT; j_gene: TRBJ1-2; len: 13; v_gene: TRBV27; d_gene: TRBD1
CDR3aa: ASSHVITSEQY; j_gene: TRBJ2-7; len: 11; v_gene: TRBV14; d_gene: -
CDR3aa: ASVNYGEQF; j_gene: TRBJ2-1; len: 9; v_gene: TRBV11-2; d_gene: -
CDR3aa: ASSFGQGSDSPLH; j_gene: TRBJ1-6; len: 13; v_gene: TRBV11-3; d_gene: TRBD1
CDR3aa: SAFRSYNEQF; j_gene: TRBJ2-1; len: 10; v_gene: TRBV20-1; d_gene: -
CDR3aa: AISDLGTQY; j_gene: TRBJ2-5; len: 9; v_gene: TRBV10-3; d_gene: -
CDR3aa: ASSQEGDLGMNTEAF; j_gene: TRBJ1-1; len: 15; v_gene: TRBV4-3; d_gene: -
CDR3aa: ASSLGRHPEAF; j_gene: TRBJ1-1; len: 11; v_gene: TRBV12-3/TRBV12-4; d_gene: -
CDR3aa: ASSDTEHYGYT; j_gene: TRBJ1-2; len: 11; v_gene: TRBV7-8; d_gene: -
CDR3aa: ASGQTLNEQY; j_gene: TRBJ2-7; len: 10; v_gene: TRBV27; d_gene: -
CDR3aa: ASSFGSGTGDYGYT; j_gene: TRBJ1-2; len: 14; v_gene: TRBV6-5; d_gene: TRBD1
CDR3aa: ASSIGTGGIYEQY; j_gene: TRBJ2-7; len: 13; v_gene: TRBV2; d_gene: TRBD1
CDR3aa: ASSGREQF; j_gene: TRBJ2-1; len: 8; v_gene: TRBV18; d_gene: -
CDR3aa: ASSPGTGGGGGGGNQPQH; j_gene: TRBJ1-5; len: 18; v_gene: TRBV6-1; d_gene: TRBD1
CDR3aa: SASEGFTGELF; j_gene: TRBJ2-2; len: 11; v_gene: TRBV20-1; d_gene: -
CDR3aa: ASSTQGSDEQF; j_gene: TRBJ2-1; len: 11; v_gene: TRBV19; d_gene: -
CDR3aa: ATSRGSNTEAF; j_gene: TRBJ1-1; len: 11; v_gene: TRBV12-3/TRBV12-4; d_gene: -
CDR3aa: SARDMTRDQETQY; j_gene: TRBJ2-5; len: 13; v_gene: TRBV20-1; d_gene: -
CDR3aa: ASSQHQGLATNEKLF; j_gene: TRBJ1-4; len: 15; v_gene: TRBV4-1; d_gene: -
CDR3aa: ASSLVRTGFAGNTIY; j_gene: TRBJ1-3; len: 15; v_gene: TRBV7-2; d_gene: TRBD1
CDR3aa: ASTAGFRNTEAF; j_gene: TRBJ1-1; len: 12; v_gene: TRBV3-1; d_gene: -
CDR3aa: SVEQDLAPFDEQF; j_gene: TRBJ2-1; len: 13; v_gene: TRBV29-1; d_gene: -
CDR3aa: ASSLEGPRGWATNEKLF; j_gene: TRBJ1-4; len: 17; v_gene: TRBV7-2; d_gene: TRBD1
CDR3aa: ASSLQDGYT; j_gene: TRBJ1-2; len: 9; v_gene: TRBV5-6; d_gene: -
CDR3aa: ASSLVPGVGTEAF; j_gene: TRBJ1-1; len: 13; v_gene: TRBV5-5; d_gene: -
CDR3aa: ASSSGPTTGTQY; j_gene: TRBJ2-5; len: 12; v_gene: TRBV7-9; d_gene: -
CDR3aa: ASSKNMNTEAF; j_gene: TRBJ1-1; len: 11; v_gene: TRBV19; d_gene: -
CDR3aa: ASRPWSTDTQY; j_gene: TRBJ2-3; len: 11; v_gene: TRBV2; d_gene: -
CDR3aa: ASSLGASGTSSYNEQF; j_gene: TRBJ2-1; len: 16; v_gene: TRBV7-9; d_gene: TRBD2
CDR3aa: ASSEGARTGWNEKLF; j_gene: TRBJ1-4; len: 15; v_gene: TRBV9; d_gene: TRBD1
CDR3aa: ASSLLYSRTYNEQF; j_gene: TRBJ2-1; len: 14; v_gene: TRBV7-9; d_gene: -
CDR3aa: AQRGIEQF; j_gene: TRBJ2-1; len: 8; v_gene: TRBV2; d_gene: -
CDR3aa: ASSQPRQGKNTEAF; j_gene: TRBJ1-1; len: 14; v_gene: TRBV4-1; d_gene: TRBD1
CDR3aa: ASSLGPTSGRRYEQF; j_gene: TRBJ2-1; len: 15; v_gene: TRBV11-1; d_gene: TRBD2
CDR3aa: SARISGSVVNEQY; j_gene: TRBJ2-7; len: 13; v_gene: TRBV20-1; d_gene: TRBD2
CDR3aa: SASRAYEQY; j_gene: TRBJ2-7; len: 9; v_gene: TRBV20-1; d_gene: -
CDR3aa: ASNPTLKPEAF; j_gene: TRBJ1-1; len: 11; v_gene: TRBV6-1; d_gene: -
CDR3aa: ASSQEPGWEQF; j_gene: TRBJ2-1; len: 11; v_gene: TRBV4-1; d_gene: -
CDR3aa: ASSDSRGYT; j_gene: TRBJ1-2; len: 9; v_gene: TRBV25-1; d_gene: -
CDR3aa: ASSLGGTSGSNDEQY; j_gene: TRBJ2-7; len: 15; v_gene: TRBV7-2; d_gene: TRBD2
CDR3aa: ATSDLAGGTYGYT; j_gene: TRBJ1-2; len: 13; v_gene: TRBV24-1; d_gene: -
CDR3aa: ASSYSGTSNEQY; j_gene: TRBJ2-7; len: 12; v_gene: TRBV5-1; d_gene: -